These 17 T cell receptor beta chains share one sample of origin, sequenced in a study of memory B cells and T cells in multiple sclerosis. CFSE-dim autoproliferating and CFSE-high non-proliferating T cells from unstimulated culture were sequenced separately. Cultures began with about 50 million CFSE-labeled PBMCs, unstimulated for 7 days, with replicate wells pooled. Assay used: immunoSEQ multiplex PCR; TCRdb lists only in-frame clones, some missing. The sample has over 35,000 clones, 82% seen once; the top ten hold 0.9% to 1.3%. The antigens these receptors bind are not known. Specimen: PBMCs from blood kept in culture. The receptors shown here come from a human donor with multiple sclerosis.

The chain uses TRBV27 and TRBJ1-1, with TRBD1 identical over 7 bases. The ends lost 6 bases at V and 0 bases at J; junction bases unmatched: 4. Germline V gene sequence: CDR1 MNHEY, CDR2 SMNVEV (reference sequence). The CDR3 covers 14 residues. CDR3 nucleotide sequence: TGTGCCAGCAGCAAGGGGGCTTTGAACACTGAAGCTTTCTTT. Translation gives CASSKGALNTEAFF.

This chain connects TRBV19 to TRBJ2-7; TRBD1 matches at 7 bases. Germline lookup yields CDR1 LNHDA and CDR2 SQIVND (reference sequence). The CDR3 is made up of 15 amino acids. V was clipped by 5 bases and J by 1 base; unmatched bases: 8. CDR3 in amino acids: CASSPPGTVSYEQYF. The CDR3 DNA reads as TGTGCCAGTAGTCCCCCCGGGACAGTTTCCTACGAGCAGTACTTC.

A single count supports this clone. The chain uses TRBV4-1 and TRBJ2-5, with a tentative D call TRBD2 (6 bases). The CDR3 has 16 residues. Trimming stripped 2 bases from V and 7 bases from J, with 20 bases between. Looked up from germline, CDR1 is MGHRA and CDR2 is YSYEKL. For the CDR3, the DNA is TGCGCCAGCAGCCAAAACTCAACGTCCCCCGGGGGGACCCAGTACTTC. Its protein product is CASSQNSTSPGGTQYF.

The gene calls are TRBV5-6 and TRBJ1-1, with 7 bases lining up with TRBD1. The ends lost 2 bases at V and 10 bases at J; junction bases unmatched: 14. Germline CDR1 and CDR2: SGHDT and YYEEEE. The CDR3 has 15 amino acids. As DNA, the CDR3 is TGTGCCAGCAGCTTTGGGGGACAGCACTACCTGGGAGCTTTCTTT. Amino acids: CASSFGGQHYLGAFF.

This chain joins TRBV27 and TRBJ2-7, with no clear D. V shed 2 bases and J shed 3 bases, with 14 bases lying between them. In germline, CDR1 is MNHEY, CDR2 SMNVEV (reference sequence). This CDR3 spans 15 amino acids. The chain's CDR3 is CASSLGRRSDYEQYF. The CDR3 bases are TGTGCCAGCAGTTTAGGGCGCAGGTCGGACTACGAGCAGTACTTC.

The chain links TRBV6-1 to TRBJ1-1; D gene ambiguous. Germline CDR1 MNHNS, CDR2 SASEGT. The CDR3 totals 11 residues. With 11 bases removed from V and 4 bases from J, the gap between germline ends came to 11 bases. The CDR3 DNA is TGTGCCGGTATCACGGGCACTGAAGCTTTCTTT. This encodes CAGITGTEAFF.

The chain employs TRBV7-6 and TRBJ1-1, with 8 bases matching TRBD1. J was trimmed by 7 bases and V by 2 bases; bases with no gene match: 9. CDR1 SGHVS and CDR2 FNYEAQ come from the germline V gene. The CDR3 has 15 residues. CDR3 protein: CASSLYRQGANEAFF. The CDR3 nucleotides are TGTGCCAGCAGCTTATACAGGCAGGGGGCGAATGAAGCTTTCTTT.

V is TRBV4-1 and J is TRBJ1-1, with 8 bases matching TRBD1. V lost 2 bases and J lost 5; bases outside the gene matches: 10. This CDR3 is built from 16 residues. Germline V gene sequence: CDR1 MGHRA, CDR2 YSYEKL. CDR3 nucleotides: TGCGCCAGCAGCCAATCAGGACAGGGCGGGAGGACTGAAGCTTTCTTT. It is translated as CASSQSGQGGRTEAFF.

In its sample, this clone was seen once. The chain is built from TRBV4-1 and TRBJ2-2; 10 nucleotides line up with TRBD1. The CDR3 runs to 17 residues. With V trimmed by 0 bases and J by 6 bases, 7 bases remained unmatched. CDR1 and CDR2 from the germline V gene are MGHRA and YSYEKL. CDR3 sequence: CASSQDRAGQGSGELFF. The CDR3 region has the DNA TGCGCCAGCAGCCAAGATAGGGCGGGACAGGGGTCCGGGGAGCTGTTTTTT.

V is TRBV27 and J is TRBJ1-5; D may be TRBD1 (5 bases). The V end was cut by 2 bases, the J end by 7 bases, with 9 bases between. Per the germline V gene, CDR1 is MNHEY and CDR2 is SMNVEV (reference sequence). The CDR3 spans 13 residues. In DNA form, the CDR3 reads TGTGCCAGCAGTTTAGGACGGGGCCAGCCCCAGCATTTT. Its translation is CASSLGRGQPQHF.

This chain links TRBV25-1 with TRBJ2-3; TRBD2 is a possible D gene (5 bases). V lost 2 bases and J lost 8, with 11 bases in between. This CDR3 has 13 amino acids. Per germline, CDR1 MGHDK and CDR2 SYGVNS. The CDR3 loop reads CASSEPLGFTQYF. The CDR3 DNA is TGTGCCAGCAGTGAACCACTAGGGTTTACGCAGTATTTT.

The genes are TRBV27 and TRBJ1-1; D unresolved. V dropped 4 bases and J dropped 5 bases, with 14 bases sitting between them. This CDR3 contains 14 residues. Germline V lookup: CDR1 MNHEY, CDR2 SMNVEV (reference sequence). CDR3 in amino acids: CASSSQERRTEAFF. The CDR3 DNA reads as TGTGCCAGCAGTTCTCAAGAGAGACGGACTGAAGCTTTCTTT.

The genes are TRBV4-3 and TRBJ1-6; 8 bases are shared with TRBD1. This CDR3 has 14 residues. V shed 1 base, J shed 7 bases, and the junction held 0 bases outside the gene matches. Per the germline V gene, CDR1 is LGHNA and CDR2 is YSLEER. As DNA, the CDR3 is TGCGCCAGCAGCCAAGGGACAGGGAATTCACCCCTCCACTTT. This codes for CASSQGTGNSPLHF.

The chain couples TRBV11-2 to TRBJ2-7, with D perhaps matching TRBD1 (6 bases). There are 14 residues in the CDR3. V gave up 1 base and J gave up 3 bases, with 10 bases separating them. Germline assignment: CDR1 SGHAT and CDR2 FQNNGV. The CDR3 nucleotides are TGTGCCAGCAGCTTAGCACAGGGCGTCTACGAGCAGTACTTC. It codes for CASSLAQGVYEQYF.

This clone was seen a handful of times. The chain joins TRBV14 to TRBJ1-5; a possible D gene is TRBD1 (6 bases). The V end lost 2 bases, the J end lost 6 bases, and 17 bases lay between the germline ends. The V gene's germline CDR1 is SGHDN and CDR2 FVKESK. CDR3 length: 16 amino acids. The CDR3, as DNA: TGTGCCAGCAGCCAAAAACAGGGAGGGAAGGCTCAGCCCCAGCATTTT. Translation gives CASSQKQGGKAQPQHF.

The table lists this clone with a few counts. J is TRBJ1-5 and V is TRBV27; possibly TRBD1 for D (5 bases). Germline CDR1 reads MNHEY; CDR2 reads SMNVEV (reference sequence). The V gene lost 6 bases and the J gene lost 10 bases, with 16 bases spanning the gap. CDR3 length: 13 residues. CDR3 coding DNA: TGTGCCAGCAGGGGGATCGTGGGGGGACCCCAGCATTTT. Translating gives CASRGIVGGPQHF.

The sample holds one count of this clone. In nucleotides, the CDR3 is TGTGCCACCAGCAGAGACCGGACTGAAGCTTTCTTT. As protein: CATSRDRTEAFF. This chain links TRBV15 with TRBJ1-1; D is undetermined. CDR1 is LNHNV, CDR2 YYDKDF, per germline (reference sequence). V was trimmed by 0 bases and J by 5 bases, leaving 4 bases between them. The CDR3 runs 12 residues.